The rows below give T cell receptor beta chains drawn from one sample of a study of naive and memory T cell subsets. TCRdb fed the UMI-ligation and nested PCR reads into MiXCR, producing one record per CDR3 protein. The sample lists some 80,000 distinct CDR3 sequences; over 9% were seen once. The sample consisted of naive CD8+ T cells from blood. These receptors were obtained from a human donor in good health. Both conserved end residues are trimmed from each CDR3. The order of the fields is clone size, V gene, CDR3 protein. Only part of the rows carry a size: once, few, many, or a class if the clone is expanded.

>many|TRBV5-5
ASSLTGGRDTYGYT
>few|TRBV2
ASSEVRFRELF
>many|TRBV29-1
SGAPKRALTDTQY
>many|TRBV20-1
SARDRTLRHQPQH
>few|TRBV4-3
ASSPQVSGGSYNEQF
>few|TRBV5-1
ASSLRVGSGYEQY
>NA|TRBV11-1
ASSQGAGIQPQH
>NA|TRBV24-1
ATSEGSSDTQY
>many|TRBV15
ATSREYRGQGDNQPQH
>many|TRBV9
ASSVGVEQF
>many|TRBV6-8
ARTIYGYT
>NA|TRBV25-1
ASSDTRDRRTDTQY
>NA|TRBV11-2
ASSLGRSRADTQY
>NA|TRBV10-2
ASGHRLAGNSTDTQY
>NA|TRBV19
ASSILTSADTQY
>NA|TRBV5-1
ASSSTGTQPQH
>few|TRBV5-1
ASSLHTSGRSPYNEQF
>many|TRBV29-1
SAVPPNTEAF
>NA|TRBV4-2
ASSPTRGDHQETQY
>NA|TRBV3-1
ASSQDRTGGIRNTEAF
>NA|TRBV9
ASMGSGGRMDTQY
>few|TRBV6-1
ASIFTDREETQY
>NA|TRBV3-1
ASSQDPQSQNIQY
>few|TRBV5-6
ASRREFYNEQF
>many|TRBV29-1
SVAGLAGPSRSYNEQF
>NA|TRBV12-3/TRBV12-4
ASGGTEIEAF
>few|TRBV19
ASTPRAVINQPQH
>NA|TRBV27
ASSLSVLNNEQF
>few|TRBV5-1
ASSLHRSGSSYEQY
>few|TRBV5-5
ASTGQGDPGRRELF
>few|TRBV7-6
ASSLAGDGEAF
>many|TRBV7-9
ASSPTTTSGRRGTQY
>NA|TRBV14
ASSEAGLAGEQTQY
>NA|TRBV7-9
ASSLSALNEKLF
>NA|TRBV30
AWSVGDSGTDTQY
>many|TRBV4-1
ASSQGSTVVSTGELF
>many|TRBV29-1
SVENGVSTDTQY
>NA|TRBV12-3/TRBV12-4
ASSDGTSGSDEQF
>NA|TRBV4-2
ASRREGSTDTQY
>few|TRBV4-1
ASSQVHGQGAYEQY
>few|TRBV3-1
ASSQDRGARSYT
>many|TRBV6-5
ASSRGGNEQF
>NA|TRBV11-1
ASSFTGLALPNEQF
>NA|TRBV9
ASSFLVRGEDTEAF
>NA|TRBV7-9
ASSHTRGRPAGSSTDTQY
>many|TRBV4-1
ASSPSGTGPYEQY
>NA|TRBV27
ASSLTDDPYEQY
>NA|TRBV7-9
ASSADTIGTQY
>NA|TRBV28
ASSFESGQDSGSQH
>NA|TRBV6-2/TRBV6-3
ASRVLAANTGELF
>NA|TRBV15
ATSRDRRVHEETQY
>NA|TRBV6-2/TRBV6-3
ASLHRTNSYNEQF
>many|TRBV20-1
SARDLEQGSYEQY
>many|TRBV29-1
SVEGSTEAF
>few|TRBV5-1
ASLGPDTDTQY